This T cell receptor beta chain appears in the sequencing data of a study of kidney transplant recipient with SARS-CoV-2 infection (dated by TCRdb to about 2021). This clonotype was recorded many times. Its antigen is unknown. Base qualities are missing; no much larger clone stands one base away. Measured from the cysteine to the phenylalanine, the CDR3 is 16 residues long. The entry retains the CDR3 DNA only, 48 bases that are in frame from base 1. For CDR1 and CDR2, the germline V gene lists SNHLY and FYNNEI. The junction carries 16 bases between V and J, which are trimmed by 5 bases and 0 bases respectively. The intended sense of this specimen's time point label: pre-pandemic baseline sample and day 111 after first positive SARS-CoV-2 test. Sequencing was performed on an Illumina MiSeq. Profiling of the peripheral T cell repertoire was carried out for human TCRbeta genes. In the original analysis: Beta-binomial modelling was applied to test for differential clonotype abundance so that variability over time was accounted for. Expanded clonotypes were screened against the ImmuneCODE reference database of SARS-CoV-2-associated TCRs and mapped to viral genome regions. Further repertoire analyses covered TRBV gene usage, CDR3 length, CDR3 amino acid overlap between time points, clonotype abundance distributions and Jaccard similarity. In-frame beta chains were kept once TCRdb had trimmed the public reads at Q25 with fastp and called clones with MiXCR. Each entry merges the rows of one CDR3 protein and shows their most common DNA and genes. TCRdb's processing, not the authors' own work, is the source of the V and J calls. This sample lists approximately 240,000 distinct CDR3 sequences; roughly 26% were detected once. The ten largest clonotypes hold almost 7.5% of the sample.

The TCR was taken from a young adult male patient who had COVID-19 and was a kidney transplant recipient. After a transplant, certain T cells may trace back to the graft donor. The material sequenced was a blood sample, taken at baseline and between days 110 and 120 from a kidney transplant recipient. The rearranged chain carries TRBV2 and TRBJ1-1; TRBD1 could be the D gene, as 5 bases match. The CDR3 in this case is CASSNQGGWMNTEAFF. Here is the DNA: TGTGCCAGCAGTAACCAGGGTGGGTGGATGAACACTGAAGCTTTCTTT.